Listed below are T cell receptor beta chains from one sample, sequenced in a study of blood T cell repertoires in COVID-19. The data were produced by immunoSEQ multiplex PCR, yet TCRdb's version contains in-frame clones alone and is incomplete. Of about 350,000 clones listed, 80% to 90% are singletons. Specimen: peripheral blood. Receptors were obtained from a woman between 50 and 59 years old with COVID-19, enrolled during active disease. The CDR3 runs from the conserved cysteine through the conserved F or W. The D gene is left open where the match is weak. Part of the rows lack a size; the others show once, few, many or a class for expanded clones.

few	TRBD2	TRBV6-5	TRBJ2-7	TGTGCCAGCACCCGGGGACTAGCGGGATTTGGGGAGCAGTACTTC	CASTRGLAGFGEQYF
.	TRBD2	TRBV9	TRBJ2-7	TGTGCCAGCGGGACTAGTAAATCTGGGACTAGCGAAGAGATTTCCTACGAGCAGTACTTC	CASGTSKSGTSEEISYEQYF
few	TRBD1	TRBV27	TRBJ2-7	TGTGCCAGTTCGAACCCGGGACAGGGGGCCTACGAGCAGTACTTC	CASSNPGQGAYEQYF
many	.	TRBV20-1	TRBJ2-7	TGCAGTGCCGACGGAGACTACGAGCAGTACTTC	CSADGDYEQYF
.	.	TRBV2	TRBJ2-7	TGTGCCAGCCTAGTGCGGGTATCCTCCTACGAGCAGTACTTC	CASLVRVSSYEQYF
.	TRBD1	TRBV13	TRBJ1-1	TGTGCCAGCAGCTTACTACAGGGGGGGAACACTGAAGCTTTCTTT	CASSLLQGGNTEAFF
.	.	TRBV30	TRBJ2-1	TGTGCCTGGAGTGTAAGTAGGCGGTCCAGGGGATACAATGAGCAGTTCTTC	CAWSVSRRSRGYNEQFF
.	.	TRBV7-9	TRBJ1-1	TGTGCCAGCAGCTTAGCGGTCGGCACTGAAGCTTTCTTT	CASSLAVGTEAFF
.	.	TRBV7-8	TRBJ2-7	TGTGCCAGCAGCTTAGGATCCAGTATCTCGGGCGAGCAGTACTTC	CASSLGSSISGEQYF
.	.	TRBV5-8	TRBJ2-7	TGTGCCAGCAGCTTAACAGGAGACTTTTACGAGCAGTACTTC	CASSLTGDFYEQYF
.	.	TRBV6-5	TRBJ2-3	TGTGCCAGCAGAGAGACAGCCACAGATACGCAGTATTTT	CASRETATDTQYF
.	TRBD1	TRBV7-9	TRBJ1-1	TGTGCCAGCAGCAAAACAGGGGTCCCCACTGAAGCTTTCTTT	CASSKTGVPTEAFF
.	TRBD2	TRBV5-1	TRBJ2-1	TGCGCCAGCAGCTTTCTAGCGGGAATGGGCAATGAGCAGTTCTTC	CASSFLAGMGNEQFF
.	.	TRBV11-3	TRBJ2-2	TGTGCCAGCAGCTTGGCACACACCGGGGAGCTGTTTTTT	CASSLAHTGELFF
.	TRBD1	TRBV2	TRBJ1-2	TGTGCCAGCATCCCGGACAGGGGGCGTCCTAACTATGGCTACACCTTC	CASIPDRGRPNYGYTF
.	.	TRBV7-2	TRBJ2-2	TGTGCCAGCAGCCCAAGACTAGTTCTTTCAGGAGGGGAGCTGTTTTTT	CASSPRLVLSGGELFF
.	TRBD1	TRBV15	TRBJ2-1	TGTGCCACCAGCAGGGGCGAGCGACAGGGGCAATACAATGAGCAGTTCTTC	CATSRGERQGQYNEQFF
.	TRBD2	TRBV2	TRBJ2-5	TGTGCCAGCAGCCACGGACTAGCGGGAGGGCCCAGGGAGACCCAGTACTTC	CASSHGLAGGPRETQYF
.	.	TRBV11-3	TRBJ1-1	TGTGCCAGCAGCTTAGTCATGTGGGCCGGTGACACTGAAGCTTTCTTT	CASSLVMWAGDTEAFF
.	.	TRBV3-1/TRBV3-2	TRBJ1-1	TGTGCCAGCAGCCAAGATCTCAAGGGGTCGAACACTGAAGCTTTCTTT	CASSQDLKGSNTEAFF
many	.	TRBV7-9	TRBJ1-5	TGTGCCAGCAGCCAGGGGTATGATCAGCCCCAGCATTTT	CASSQGYDQPQHF
.	TRBD1	TRBV4-2	TRBJ1-1	TGTGCCAGCAGCCCGACAGGGGGAAGGAACACTGAAGCTTTCTTT	CASSPTGGRNTEAFF